These 27 T cell receptor beta chains were all obtained from the same sample, sequenced in a study of cytomegalovirus exposure and HLA in healthy donors. PCR amplification relied on 60 Vbeta primers (plus 13 Jbeta primers). Here immunoSEQ multiplex PCR was the method, and the copy in TCRdb shows in-frame clones only, minus some. The sample lists 80,000 to 100,000 clones, roughly 81% occurring once. Sequencing was performed on PBMCs. The receptor source for this set is a man between 35 and 55 years old in good health and CMV-seronegative.

The V and J genes are TRBV5-4 and TRBJ1-6, with D maybe TRBD1 (6 bases). V was trimmed by 4 bases and J by 5 bases, leaving 13 bases between them. This CDR3 is 15 amino acids long. Per germline, CDR1 SGHNT and CDR2 YYREEE (reference sequence). The CDR3 DNA reads as TGTGCCAGCAGCCCCCGTAAGGGGGATAATTCACCCCTCCACTTT. It is translated as CASSPRKGDNSPLHF.

The chain couples TRBV5-1 to TRBJ1-2; D uncertain. The CDR3 sequence is 16 residues long. The germline gives CDR1 SGHRS, CDR2 YFSETQ. Trimming stripped 0 bases from V and 2 bases from J, with 14 bases between. CDR3: CASSLGDSGGNYGYTF. DNA for the CDR3: TGCGCCAGCAGCTTGGGTGACTCCGGAGGGAACTATGGCTACACCTTC. The full variable domain, rest sourced from reference TRBV5-1 and TRBJ1-2, is KAGVTQTPRYLIKTRGQQVTLSCSPISGHRSVSWYQQTPGQGLQFLFEYFSETQRNKGNFPGRFSGRQFSNSRSEMNVSTLELGDSALYLCASSLGDSGGNYGYTFGSGTRLTVV.

The rearrangement uses TRBV5-1 and TRBJ2-2, with D possibly matching TRBD2 (6 bases). Germline V CDR1 and CDR2: SGHRS, YFSETQ. Deletions cut 4 bases from V and 1 base from J, with 11 bases between. The CDR3 covers 15 residues. The CDR3 loop reads CASSVRGMNTGELFF. CDR3 DNA: TGCGCCAGCAGCGTACGGGGGATGAACACCGGGGAGCTGTTTTTT.

The rearrangement links TRBV7-9 to TRBJ1-1, with 7 positions matching TRBD1. CDR1 is SEHNR and CDR2 is FQNEAQ in the germline V gene (reference sequence). V was clipped by 6 bases and J by 0 bases; unmatched bases: 7. This CDR3 spans 15 amino acids. CDR3 region: CASSLPGQLNTEAFF. The CDR3 DNA sequence: TGTGCCAGCAGTTTACCGGGACAGTTGAACACTGAAGCTTTCTTT.

CDR3 DNA sequence: TGTGCCTGGAGTGTACGACAGGGAACCTATAATTCACCCCTCCACTTT. Protein product: CAWSVRQGTYNSPLHF. This chain links TRBV30 with TRBJ1-6; 7 bases are a match to TRBD1. CDR1 is GTSNPN, CDR2 SVGIG, per germline (reference sequence). The length of the CDR3 is 16 residues. J gave up 2 bases and V 0 bases, and 4 bases lay outside the gene matches. Looking up the rest from reference TRBV30 and TRBJ1-6 gives the full variable domain: SQTIHQWPATLVQPVGSPLSLECTVEGTSNPNLYWYRQAAGRGLQLLFYSVGIGQISSEVPQNLSASRPQDRQFILSSKKLLLSDSGFYLCAWSVRQGTYNSPLHFGNGTRLTVT.

This chain connects TRBV18 to TRBJ2-2, with a tentative D call TRBD1 (6 bases). Germline V lookup: CDR1 KGHSH, CDR2 LQKENI. The germline V and J ends were trimmed by 3 bases and 0 bases, with 8 bases remaining between them. CDR3 size: 15 residues. The DNA for the CDR3 is TGTGCCAGCTCACCGGGGACATCGAACACCGGGGAGCTGTTTTTT. As protein: CASSPGTSNTGELFF.

This clone was observed a handful of times. The chain is built from TRBV2 and TRBJ2-5, with 8 nucleotides matching TRBD1. The CDR3 has 14 amino acids. After removal of 3 bases from V and 5 bases from J, the junction contained 5 bases not matched to a gene. Germline CDR1 is SNHLY and CDR2 is FYNNEI. CDR3 residues: CASSDRGRRETQYF. As DNA, the CDR3 is TGTGCCAGCAGTGACAGGGGGCGCCGGGAGACCCAGTACTTC.

The chain joins TRBV18 to TRBJ2-3; 11 nucleotides align to TRBD2. The CDR3 extends over 15 amino acids. Per the germline V gene, CDR1 is KGHSH and CDR2 is LQKENI. The V gene end was trimmed by 4 bases and the J gene end by 4 bases; junction bases not matched to a gene: 4. Here the CDR3 reads CASSQTSGVSDTQYF. In DNA, the CDR3 is TGTGCCAGCTCACAGACTAGCGGGGTCTCAGATACGCAGTATTTT.

The chain uses TRBV7-2 and TRBJ2-5, with TRBD2 identical over 9 bases. The germline V gene encodes CDR1 SGHTA and CDR2 FQGNSA. V dropped 6 bases and J dropped 9; count of bases not matched to a gene: 11. The CDR3 has 14 amino acids. CDR3 DNA: TGTGCCAGCAGACAACAGCGGGGGGAGGGTCCCCAGTACTTC. As protein: CASRQQRGEGPQYF.

This clone was counted a single time. V is TRBV15 and J is TRBJ1-1, with 9 bases matching TRBD1. Germline V CDR1 and CDR2: LNHNV, YYDKDF (reference sequence). V lost 1 base, J lost 4 bases, and 4 bases stayed unmatched. The CDR3 has 15 residues. The CDR3 region is CATSRGTGEITEAFF. The CDR3 DNA reads as TGTGCCACCAGCAGAGGGACAGGGGAGATCACTGAAGCTTTCTTT.

The rearrangement uses TRBV7-3 and TRBJ2-5, with 9 bases lining up with TRBD1. After removal of 2 bases from V and 2 bases from J, the junction contained 3 bases not matched to a gene. The CDR3 is 15 amino acids. Germline V gene lookup returns CDR1 SGHTA and CDR2 FQGTGA. CDR3 sequence: CASSLSGQGQETQYF. For the CDR3, the DNA is TGTGCCAGCAGCTTATCGGGACAGGGACAAGAGACCCAGTACTTC.

This clone has just one count. The gene calls are TRBV9 and TRBJ1-1, with 9 nucleotides matching TRBD1. The germline gives CDR1 SGDLS, CDR2 YYNGEE. Trimming at V came to 4 bases and at J to 5 bases, leaving 15 bases not matched to a gene. CDR3 size: 17 residues. The CDR3 coding sequence is TGTGCCAGCAGCATACGAGGACAGGGGCTCGGTGGGACTGAAGCTTTCTTT. Its translation is CASSIRGQGLGGTEAFF.

This clone has just a few counts. This chain links TRBV7-9 with TRBJ2-7, with TRBD1 as a possible D gene (5 bases). This CDR3 has 15 amino acids. From germline, CDR1 is SEHNR and CDR2 FQNEAQ (reference sequence). V was trimmed by 1 base and J by 1 base, leaving 11 bases between them. CDR3: CASSLGVQASYEQYF. In nucleotides, the CDR3 is TGTGCCAGCAGCTTAGGGGTACAGGCATCCTACGAGCAGTACTTC.

The J gene is TRBJ2-4, the V gene TRBV7-9; D unresolved. Germline-derived CDR1 and CDR2 are SEHNR and FQNEAQ (reference sequence). Between the trimmed V and J ends, which lost 6 bases and 7 bases, there was a span of 10 bases. There are 12 residues in the CDR3. As DNA, the CDR3 is TGTGCCAGCAGTCAGACACCTAACATTCAGTACTTC. Translating gives CASSQTPNIQYF.

The V gene is TRBV19, the J gene TRBJ2-3; 9 bases line up with TRBD1. Per germline, CDR1 LNHDA and CDR2 SQIVND (reference sequence). V lost 5 bases and J lost 14; bases outside the gene matches: 17. This CDR3 is built from 15 residues. The CDR3 sequence: CASSLRTGAPPVLYF. CDR3 DNA: TGTGCCAGTAGTTTAAGGACAGGGGCCCCGCCAGTCTTGTATTTT.

The chain is built from TRBV18 and TRBJ1-1, with a weak D call TRBD1 (6 bases). The V gene's germline CDR1 is KGHSH and CDR2 LQKENI. There are 13 residues in the CDR3. Trimming took 5 bases from V and 8 from J, leaving 15 bases between them. CDR3 bases: TGTGCCAGCTCAGGCCGACAGGAAGGAGAAGCTTTCTTT. Amino acid sequence: CASSGRQEGEAFF.

The rearrangement links TRBV18 to TRBJ1-6, with D hard to call. Trimming left V 4 bases short and J 5 bases short, with 15 bases between. This CDR3 contains 16 residues. The germline CDR1 and CDR2 sequences are KGHSH and LQKENI. The CDR3 reads CASSLESGINNSPLHF. The CDR3 bases are TGTGCCAGCTCACTAGAGTCCGGGATCAATAATTCACCCCTCCACTTT.

The chain is built from TRBV18 and TRBJ2-1; tentative D call: TRBD1 (5 bases). CDR1 KGHSH and CDR2 LQKENI come from the germline V gene. The CDR3 contains 13 residues. Trimming left V 2 bases short and J 9 bases short, with 11 bases between. The CDR3 DNA sequence: TGTGCCAGCTCACCATCCAGCAGGGCTGAGCAGTTCTTC. Its protein is CASSPSSRAEQFF.

This clone appeared a single time. The CDR3 coding sequence is TGTGCCAGCAGCTTAGGATCGACACGTGAATATGGCTACACCTTC. Translated: CASSLGSTREYGYTF. The J gene is TRBJ1-2, the V gene TRBV7-2; D uncertain. This CDR3 comprises 15 residues. Germline V gene lookup returns CDR1 SGHTA and CDR2 FQGNSA. V shed 1 base and J shed 5 bases, with 14 bases lying between them. The whole variable domain, filled in from reference TRBV7-2 and TRBJ1-2, reads GAGVSQSPSNKVTEKGKDVELRCDPISGHTALYWYRQSLGQGLEFLIYFQGNSAPDKSGLPSDRFSAERTGGSVSTLTIQRTQQEDSAVYLCASSLGSTREYGYTFGSGTRLTVV.

The CDR3 DNA sequence: TGCGCCAGCAGCTTTGGACAGGGTGGGCACAATGAGCAGTTCTTC. This encodes CASSFGQGGHNEQFF. The chain recombines TRBV5-1 with TRBJ2-1; 8 nucleotides match TRBD1. CDR1 and CDR2 from the germline V gene are SGHRS and YFSETQ. Germline trimming cut 2 bases from V and 5 bases from J; bases unmatched to any gene: 6. The CDR3 is made up of 15 amino acids.

The CDR3: CASSLQGFHTEAFF. In nucleotides, the CDR3 is TGTGCCAGCAGTTTACAGGGCTTCCACACTGAAGCTTTCTTT. The J gene is TRBJ1-1, the V gene TRBV27; a possible D gene is TRBD1 (5 bases). Germline V lookup: CDR1 MNHEY, CDR2 SMNVEV (reference sequence). Trimming removed 2 bases at V and 3 bases at J, with 10 bases between. The CDR3 runs 14 residues.

The gene calls are TRBV6-6 and TRBJ1-4; weak D call: TRBD1 (5 bases). V lost 11 bases and J 2 bases, leaving 15 bases between the germline ends. The CDR3 covers 14 residues. Germline loops: CDR1 MNHNY, CDR2 SVGAGI (reference sequence). Here the CDR3 DNA reads TGTGCCGGCACCAAGGAGGGGACTAATGAAAAACTGTTTTTT. This translates into CAGTKEGTNEKLFF.

The chain employs TRBV7-2 and TRBJ2-4; 8 bases align to TRBD2. CDR1 is SGHTA, CDR2 FQGNSA, per germline. The CDR3 consists of 14 residues. V lost 3 bases, J lost 8 bases, and 6 bases stayed unmatched. CDR3 in amino acids: CASSFFASGYIQYF. The CDR3 region has the DNA TGTGCCAGCAGCTTCTTTGCTAGCGGGTACATTCAGTACTTC.

The chain uses TRBV7-9 and TRBJ2-1, with 9 bases fitting TRBD2. V gave up 5 bases and J gave up 3 bases; unmatched junction bases: 5. The CDR3 has 15 residues. The germline V gene encodes CDR1 SEHNR and CDR2 FQNEAQ (reference sequence). CDR3 amino acids: CASSISGGNYNEQFF. CDR3 coding DNA: TGTGCCAGCAGCATCAGCGGGGGGAACTACAATGAGCAGTTCTTC.

The chain is built from TRBV6-4 and TRBJ2-2, with TRBD1 as a possible D gene (6 bases). With 5 bases removed from V and 5 bases from J, the gap between germline ends came to 18 bases. CDR3 length: 16 residues. Germline V gene data show CDR1 as MRHNA and CDR2 as SNTAGT. The DNA for the CDR3 is TGTGCCAGCAGTAAACCCAGGGGAGACGGGACCGGGGAGCTGTTTTTT. Protein: CASSKPRGDGTGELFF.

The chain combines TRBV5-6 with TRBJ1-5, with D perhaps TRBD1 (5 bases). The V end lost 4 bases, the J end lost 3 bases, and 20 bases lay between the germline ends. CDR3 length: 17 amino acids. Germline V gene lookup returns CDR1 SGHDT and CDR2 YYEEEE. CDR3 in amino acids: CASSGGTPGRHNQPQHF. The CDR3 DNA is TGTGCCAGCAGCGGAGGGACTCCTGGGAGACACAATCAGCCCCAGCATTTT.

The chain uses TRBV28 and TRBJ1-6; no clear D. Germline V gives CDR1 MDHEN, CDR2 SYDVKM. The CDR3 is 11 residues long. V lost 8 bases and J 10 bases, leaving 9 bases between the germline ends. The CDR3 coding sequence is TGTGCCAGCCGGACTCGCTCACCCCTCCACTTT. Translating gives CASRTRSPLHF.